This T cell receptor (beta chain) was identified during a study of beta chain features in type 1 diabetes. This CDR3 spans 15 amino acids. Germline values: CDR1 MNHEY, CDR2 SMNVEV (reference sequence). V was pared by 6 bases and J by 2 bases, with 5 bases of the junction left unmatched. This clone appeared a few times. Isolated RNA was reverse transcribed in full, so expressed TCRB transcripts were sequenced. Naive, central memory and regulatory T cell samples yielded some 3.9 million reads on average. Produced via immunoSEQ multiplex PCR; TCRdb's table is partial and in-frame only. This table holds 130,000 or so clones, approximately 9.8% found once.

The rearrangement uses TRBV27 and TRBJ1-5; 9 bases match TRBD1. The sequence came from a woman aged 40 to 50 in good health. Material: central memory CD4+ T cells from blood. The CDR3 nucleotides read TGTGCCAGCAGGCCGACAGGGGGACGCAATCAGCCCCAGCATTTT. Translating it yields CASRPTGGRNQPQHF.